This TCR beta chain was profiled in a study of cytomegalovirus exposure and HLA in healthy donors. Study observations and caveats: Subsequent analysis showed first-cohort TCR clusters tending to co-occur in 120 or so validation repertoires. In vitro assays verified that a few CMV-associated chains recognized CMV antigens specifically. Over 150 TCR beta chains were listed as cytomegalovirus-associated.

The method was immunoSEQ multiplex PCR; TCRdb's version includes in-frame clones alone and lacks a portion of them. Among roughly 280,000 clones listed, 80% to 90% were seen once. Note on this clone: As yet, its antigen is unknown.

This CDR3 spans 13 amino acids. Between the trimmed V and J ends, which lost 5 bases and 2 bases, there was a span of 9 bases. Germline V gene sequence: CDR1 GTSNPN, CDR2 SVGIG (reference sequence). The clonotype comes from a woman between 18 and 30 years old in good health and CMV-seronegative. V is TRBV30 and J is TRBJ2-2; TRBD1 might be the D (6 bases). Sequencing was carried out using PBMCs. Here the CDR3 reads CAWGQFNTGELFF. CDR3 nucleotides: TGTGCCTGGGGACAGTTCAACACCGGGGAGCTGTTTTTT.